These 22 T cell receptor beta chains came from one sample sequenced in a study of T cell responses to AZD1222 COVID-19 vaccine. The data were produced by immunoSEQ multiplex PCR, yet TCRdb's version contains in-frame clones alone and is incomplete. The sample yields about 110,000 clones, roughly 90% seen once. The material sequenced was peripheral blood, taken on day 0 of AZD1222 vaccination. These receptor sequences come from an adult in good health.

The chain carries TRBV6-2 or TRBV6-3 and TRBJ2-1; TRBD2 aligns across 9 bases. The CDR3 sequence is 16 residues long. Trimming took 5 bases from V and 2 from J; bases not matched to a gene: 7. Germline CDR1 reads MNHEY; CDR2 reads SVGEGT. The CDR3 coding sequence is TGTGCCAGCAGTCCCGTAGCGGGAGTTCCCTACAATGAGCAGTTCTTC. Its translation: CASSPVAGVPYNEQFF.

The chain carries TRBV2 and TRBJ1-2; the match to TRBD1 covers 7 bases. This CDR3 is built from 13 residues. The J segment lost 2 bases and the V segment lost 7 bases, leaving 4 bases of the junction unmatched. Looked up from germline, CDR1 is SNHLY and CDR2 is FYNNEI. CDR3 loop: CASTRDSNYGYTF. The DNA of the CDR3 is TGTGCCAGCACCCGGGACAGCAACTATGGCTACACCTTC.

The gene calls are TRBV15 and TRBJ2-7; 8 bases line up with TRBD2. Germline CDR1 LNHNV, CDR2 YYDKDF (reference sequence). This CDR3 is built from 14 residues. After removal of 5 bases from V and 5 bases from J, the junction contained 8 bases not matched to a gene. CDR3 in amino acids: CATSPGGNLNEQYF. The CDR3 nucleotides read TGTGCCACCAGCCCGGGGGGGAACTTGAACGAGCAGTACTTC.

This chain connects TRBV2 to TRBJ2-3, with TRBD2 matching over 13 bases. The CDR3 sequence is 17 residues long. Germline assignment: CDR1 SNHLY and CDR2 FYNNEI. V lost 6 bases, J lost 2 bases, and 8 bases stayed unmatched. Written as DNA, the CDR3 is TGTGCCAGCAGCGATAACACTAGCGGGGGGGCCACAGATACGCAGTATTTT. Amino acid sequence: CASSDNTSGGATDTQYF.

This chain joins TRBV19 and TRBJ2-1; TRBD2 matches at 10 bases. The CDR3 has 14 residues. CDR1 and CDR2 from the germline V gene are LNHDA and SQIVND (reference sequence). Trimming at V came to 10 bases and at J to 8 bases, leaving 11 bases not matched to a gene. Written as DNA, the CDR3 is TGTGCCACCTGCGCTAGCGGGGGTCTCGATGAGCAGTTCTTC. As protein: CATCASGGLDEQFF.

The chain recombines TRBV5-6 with TRBJ1-6; TRBD1 matches at 8 bases. The germline V gene has CDR1 SGHDT and CDR2 YYEEEE. Trimming removed 2 bases from V and 10 bases from J; junction bases left unmatched: 5. This CDR3 is built from 14 residues. In nucleotides, the CDR3 is TGTGCCAGCAGCTTCGGACAGGGTGGATCACCCCTCCACTTT. Protein: CASSFGQGGSPLHF.

The rearrangement joins TRBV19 to TRBJ1-5, with D hard to call. Trimming pared 1 base from V and 1 base from J, leaving 11 bases between. This CDR3 region has 16 residues. The germline CDR1 and CDR2 sequences are LNHDA and SQIVND (reference sequence). The CDR3 bases are TGTGCCAGTAGTATAGCCCCCCGGGTGAGCAATCAGCCCCAGCATTTT. As protein: CASSIAPRVSNQPQHF. Filled out from reference TRBV19 and TRBJ1-5, the complete variable domain reads DGGITQSPKYLFRKEGQNVTLSCEQNLNHDAMYWYRQDPGQGLRLIYYSQIVNDFQKGDIAEGYSVSREKKESFPLTVTSAQKNPTAFYLCASSIAPRVSNQPQHFGDGTRLSIL.

This clone was counted a single time. V usage is TRBV9 and J usage is TRBJ1-1, with D possibly being TRBD1 (5 bases). This CDR3 comprises 17 residues. Germline CDR1 SGDLS, CDR2 YYNGEE. The V and J ends lost 0 bases and 4 bases respectively, with 19 bases between them. The CDR3 loop is CASSVEAAGVLSTEAFF. CDR3 DNA: TGTGCCAGCAGCGTAGAGGCGGCGGGGGTCTTGAGCACTGAAGCTTTCTTT. Based on the CDR3 plus reference TRBV9 and TRBJ1-1, the full variable domain is DSGVTQTPKHLITATGQRVTLRCSPRSGDLSVYWYQQSLDQGLQFLIQYYNGEERAKGNILERFSAQQFPDLHSELNLSSLELGDSALYFCASSVEAAGVLSTEAFFGQGTRLTVV.

This chain joins TRBV7-9 and TRBJ2-2, with 10 bases identical to TRBD2. With V trimmed by 5 bases and J by 4 bases, 10 bases remained unmatched. This CDR3 contains 17 residues. Germline CDR1 and CDR2: SEHNR and FQNEAQ (reference sequence). As DNA, the CDR3 is TGTGCCAGCAGCCCGAAGCAGCGGGAGGGAGTCACCGGGGAGCTGTTTTTT. Amino acid sequence: CASSPKQREGVTGELFF.

Only one count was recorded for this clone. The gene calls are TRBV18 and TRBJ2-1; D is unresolved. Germline values: CDR1 KGHSH, CDR2 LQKENI. Trimming removed 5 bases at V and 8 bases at J, with 13 bases between. This CDR3 is 13 amino acids long. CDR3 DNA sequence: TGTGCCAGCTCATCCGCGGCCGCCCATGAGCAGTTCTTC. As protein: CASSSAAAHEQFF. Full variable domain (rest looked up from reference TRBV18 and TRBJ2-1): NAGVMQNPRHLVRRRGQEARLRCSPMKGHSHVYWYRQLPEEGLKFMVYLQKENIIDESGMPKERFSAEFPKEGPSILRIQQVVRGDSAAYFCASSSAAAHEQFFGPGTRLTVL.

The chain recombines TRBV2 with TRBJ2-1; D not resolved. V lost 10 bases, J lost 5 bases, and 18 bases lay in between. Per the germline V gene, CDR1 is SNHLY and CDR2 is FYNNEI. The CDR3 has 14 residues. The CDR3 protein is CAISGKVSHNEQFF. The CDR3 coding sequence is TGTGCCATAAGTGGTAAGGTATCCCACAATGAGCAGTTCTTC. Complete variable domain (other parts from reference TRBV2 and TRBJ2-1): EPEVTQTPSHQVTQMGQEVILRCVPISNHLYFYWYRQILGQKVEFLVSFYNNEISEKSEIFDDQFSVERPDGSNFTLKIRSTKLEDSAMYFCAISGKVSHNEQFFGPGTRLTVL.

The gene calls are TRBV19 and TRBJ2-1; 7 bases align to TRBD1. The CDR3 runs to 16 residues. Germline CDR1 reads LNHDA; CDR2 reads SQIVND (reference sequence). The ends lost 5 bases at V and 3 bases at J; junction bases unmatched: 10. The CDR3 sequence is CASSAYRGEVYNEQFF. The DNA for the CDR3 is TGTGCCAGTAGTGCGTACAGGGGAGAGGTCTACAATGAGCAGTTCTTC.

This chain connects TRBV2 to TRBJ2-3; 7 nucleotides align to TRBD2. The CDR3 has 14 residues. Germline CDR1 and CDR2: SNHLY and FYNNEI. The junction had 6 bases not matched to a gene; V was cut back by 9 bases and J by 0 bases. CDR3 in amino acids: CARRGLLSTDTQYF. Written as DNA, the CDR3 is TGTGCCAGGAGGGGACTACTGAGCACAGATACGCAGTATTTT. The full variable domain, rest sourced from reference TRBV2 and TRBJ2-3, is EPEVTQTPSHQVTQMGQEVILRCVPISNHLYFYWYRQILGQKVEFLVSFYNNEISEKSEIFDDQFSVERPDGSNFTLKIRSTKLEDSAMYFCARRGLLSTDTQYFGPGTRLTVL.

This clone has more than one count but fewer than ten. The chain combines TRBV5-5 with TRBJ1-1; D gene unclear. V was shortened by 3 bases and J by 1 base, with 7 bases between the two germline ends. Germline values: CDR1 SGHKS, CDR2 YYEKEE (reference sequence). The CDR3 has 13 amino acids. The CDR3 nucleotides read TGTGCCAGCAGCTCGGACCAGAACACTGAAGCTTTCTTT. Translated, it gives CASSSDQNTEAFF.

The chain's CDR3 is CASSPRTSGTDTQYF. The CDR3 region has the DNA TGTGCCAGCAGCCCCCGGACTAGCGGCACAGATACGCAGTATTTT. The gene calls are TRBV7-9 and TRBJ2-3, with 9 positions matching TRBD2. Germline values: CDR1 SEHNR, CDR2 FQNEAQ (reference sequence). The CDR3 totals 15 residues. Trimming removed 5 bases from V and 1 base from J; junction bases left unmatched: 4. The full variable domain, with the rest looked up from reference TRBV7-9 and TRBJ2-3, is DTGVSQNPRHKITKRGQNVTFRCDPISEHNRLYWYRQTLGQGPEFLTYFQNEAQLEKSRLLSDRFSAERPKGSFSTLEIQRTEQGDSAMYLCASSPRTSGTDTQYFGPGTRLTVL.

This clone came up a few times. The V and J genes are TRBV7-9 and TRBJ1-2, with 7 bases that match TRBD1. V dropped 4 bases and J dropped 4; count of bases not matched to a gene: 6. The CDR3 contains 14 residues. The germline CDR1 and CDR2 sequences are SEHNR and FQNEAQ (reference sequence). The CDR3 protein is CASSSGTVPYGYTF. As DNA, the CDR3 is TGTGCCAGCAGCTCAGGGACAGTGCCCTATGGCTACACCTTC. The full variable domain, with the rest looked up from reference TRBV7-9 and TRBJ1-2, is DTGVSQNPRHKITKRGQNVTFRCDPISEHNRLYWYRQTLGQGPEFLTYFQNEAQLEKSRLLSDRFSAERPKGSFSTLEIQRTEQGDSAMYLCASSSGTVPYGYTFGSGTRLTVV.

This clone was seen just once. V is TRBV29-1 and J is TRBJ2-3; TRBD1 might be the D (7 bases). Germline CDR1 reads SQVTM; CDR2 reads ANQGSEA. The CDR3 is made up of 14 amino acids. The V gene lost 4 bases and the J gene lost 5 bases, with 16 bases spanning the gap. The CDR3 region has the DNA TGCAGCGTTGGGGCTGGTCAGGGGGGAGATACGCAGTATTTT. This codes for CSVGAGQGGDTQYF.

The chain recombines TRBV2 with TRBJ2-1; TRBD2 agrees at 8 bases. With 7 bases clipped from V and 15 bases from J, the junction kept 14 bases outside the gene matches. The CDR3 runs 13 residues. The germline V gene has CDR1 SNHLY and CDR2 FYNNEI. The DNA of the CDR3 is TGTGCCAGCACCGCCTCCCCTAGCGGGTCTCTGTTCTTC. Amino acids: CASTASPSGSLFF.

The chain carries TRBV5-4 and TRBJ2-1, with 7 bases that match TRBD2. Germline V gives CDR1 SGHNT, CDR2 YYREEE (reference sequence). This CDR3 is built from 15 residues. J gave up 4 bases and V 0 bases, and 4 bases lay outside the gene matches. For the CDR3, the DNA is TGTGCCAGCAGCTTGGTTCTAGCGGATTACAATGAGCAGTTCTTC. This sequence encodes CASSLVLADYNEQFF.

V is TRBV5-4 and J is TRBJ2-3; no clear D. CDR3 length: 14 residues. Germline lookup yields CDR1 SGHNT and CDR2 YYREEE (reference sequence). Trimming took 3 bases from V and 2 from J, leaving 10 bases between them. The CDR3 loop is CASSSTYSTDTQYF. The CDR3 DNA is TGTGCCAGCAGCTCCACCTACTCCACAGATACGCAGTATTTT.

This chain links TRBV19 with TRBJ2-1; 7 nucleotides line up with TRBD1. This CDR3 spans 14 amino acids. Trimming removed 3 bases from V and 5 bases from J; junction bases left unmatched: 4. In germline, CDR1 is LNHDA, CDR2 SQIVND (reference sequence). CDR3 DNA: TGTGCCAGTAGTATGTGGACAGGAGACAATGAGCAGTTCTTC. This codes for CASSMWTGDNEQFF.

V is TRBV5-1 and J is TRBJ2-2; D is possibly TRBD2 (7 bases). The ends were cut back, 4 bases at V and 2 bases at J, with 9 bases in the middle. Per the germline V gene, CDR1 is SGHRS and CDR2 is YFSETQ. This CDR3 has 14 amino acids. CDR3 nucleotides: TGCGCCAGCAGCGGCGGGGGCAACACCGGGGAGCTGTTTTTT. Protein: CASSGGGNTGELFF.